The rows below give T cell receptor beta chains drawn from one sample of a study of radiotherapy plus CTLA-4 blockade in lung cancer. This table comes from immunoSEQ multiplex PCR, and its TCRdb copy is limited to in-frame clones, with some not included. The table has under 65,000 clones, roughly three quarters seen once. Sequences were derived from peripheral blood, sampled from a patient treated with radiotherapy plus ipilimumab. All receptors derive from a human donor with non-small cell lung cancer who had a complete response to radiotherapy plus ipilimumab. Each CDR3 is given with its conserved first and last residue. A D gene is named only where the DNA matches it firmly. The size of a clone is reported for some rows only, either as once, few or many, or as a class for expanded clones.

CDR3 length | J gene | D gene | V gene | clone size | CDR3 protein | CDR3 DNA
13 | TRBJ1-1 | TRBD1 | TRBV18 | - | CASSQDRATEAFF | TGTGCCAGCTCCCAGGACAGGGCCACTGAAGCTTTCTTT
12 | TRBJ2-3 | - | TRBV6-6 | - | CASCQQIDTQYF | TGTGCCAGCTGCCAACAGATAGATACGCAGTATTTT
14 | TRBJ2-3 | - | TRBV29-1 | - | CSVEVSGSTDTQYF | TGCAGCGTTGAAGTTAGCGGTAGCACAGATACGCAGTATTTT
12 | TRBJ2-7 | - | TRBV11-2 | few | CASSRTTYEQYF | TGTGCCAGCAGCAGGACTACCTACGAGCAGTACTTC
13 | TRBJ2-1 | - | TRBV7-2 | - | CASSLRQYNEQFF | TGTGCCAGCAGCCTCAGACAGTACAATGAGCAGTTCTTC
15 | TRBJ1-2 | TRBD1 | TRBV9 | - | CASSGRLGQPYGYTF | TGTGCCAGCAGCGGAAGATTGGGACAGCCATATGGCTACACCTTC
14 | TRBJ2-1 | - | TRBV5-1 | - | CASSLGEKYNEQFF | TGCGCCAGCAGCTTGGGCGAGAAGTACAATGAGCAGTTCTTC
12 | TRBJ1-2 | - | TRBV5-8 | - | CASTRPSYGYTF | TGTGCCAGCACCCGGCCTAGCTATGGCTACACCTTC
17 | TRBJ2-5 | - | TRBV25-1 | - | CASSELRVGGRRETQYF | TGTGCCAGCAGTGAATTAAGGGTGGGGGGGCGGCGAGAGACCCAGTACTTC
15 | TRBJ1-1 | - | TRBV5-8 | - | CASSFGGYGNTEAFF | TGTGCCAGCAGCTTCGGGGGATATGGGAACACTGAAGCTTTCTTT
16 | TRBJ2-3 | TRBD2 | TRBV6-5 | once | CASSSLAGVRADTQYF | TGTGCCAGCAGTTCGCTAGCGGGAGTTAGGGCAGATACGCAGTATTTT
15 | TRBJ2-2 | - | TRBV7-9 | few | CASTPGGANTGELFF | TGTGCCAGCACTCCGGGGGGCGCGAACACCGGGGAGCTGTTTTTT
13 | TRBJ1-2 | - | TRBV18 | few | CASSEIANYGYTF | TGTGCCAGCTCAGAGATAGCTAACTATGGCTACACCTTC
14 | TRBJ1-5 | TRBD1 | TRBV2 | - | CASRGRQGPQPQHF | TGTGCCAGCAGGGGACGACAGGGGCCTCAGCCCCAGCATTTT
14 | TRBJ1-6 | - | TRBV5-1 | - | CASSLEQGNSPLHF | TGCGCCAGCAGCTTGGAACAGGGCAATTCACCCCTCCACTTT
15 | TRBJ1-4 | TRBD1 | TRBV28 | - | CASSPPTGRGEKLFF | TGTGCCAGCAGTCCCCCGACAGGGAGAGGTGAAAAACTGTTTTTT
14 | TRBJ1-2 | - | TRBV5-4 | - | CASSLVAGGNGYTF | TGTGCCAGCAGCTTGGTCGCGGGGGGAAACGGCTACACCTTC
16 | TRBJ2-1 | TRBD2 | TRBV7-9 | - | CASRDPGLGVSNEQFF | TGTGCCAGCAGGGACCCAGGACTAGGGGTTTCGAATGAGCAGTTCTTC
12 | TRBJ2-5 | - | TRBV30 | - | CAWGQRQETQYF | TGTGCCTGGGGACAACGGCAAGAGACCCAGTACTTC
15 | TRBJ2-7 | TRBD1 | TRBV5-1 | - | CASSPTDRGNYEQYF | TGCGCCAGCAGTCCAACGGACAGGGGAAACTACGAGCAGTACTTC
18 | TRBJ2-1 | TRBD1 | TRBV14 | - | CASSHRQGAALANNEQFF | TGTGCCAGCAGCCACAGACAGGGGGCCGCGTTAGCGAACAATGAGCAGTTCTTC
16 | TRBJ1-2 | TRBD1 | TRBV5-1 | - | CASSLGGQGPGYGYTF | TGCGCCAGCAGCCTCGGGGGACAGGGTCCTGGCTATGGCTACACCTTC
12 | TRBJ1-2 | - | TRBV6-1 | - | CASRNRDYGYTF | TGTGCCAGCAGAAACAGGGACTATGGCTACACCTTC
14 | TRBJ1-5 | - | TRBV6-1 | few | CASSDPTGKRPQHF | TGTGCCAGCAGTGACCCGACGGGTAAGAGGCCCCAGCATTTT
14 | TRBJ2-5 | - | TRBV7-2 | - | CASSQGGGKETQYF | TGTGCCAGCAGCCAGGGAGGGGGGAAAGAGACCCAGTACTTC
15 | TRBJ1-1 | - | TRBV25-1 | few | CASSELRVGETEAFF | TGTGCCAGCAGTGAATTGAGGGTAGGTGAAACTGAAGCTTTCTTT
13 | TRBJ1-2 | - | TRBV5-6 | once | CASSFDSDYGYTF | TGTGCCAGCAGCTTTGACAGCGACTATGGCTACACCTTC
13 | TRBJ2-1 | TRBD2 | TRBV29-1 | - | CSAREGRDNEQFF | TGCAGCGCCCGGGAGGGCCGGGACAATGAGCAGTTCTTC
14 | TRBJ2-5 | - | TRBV7-6 | - | CASSLAGSQETQYF | TGTGCCAGCAGCTTGGCAGGCAGCCAAGAGACCCAGTACTTC
15 | TRBJ2-7 | - | TRBV5-4 | - | CASSPGSHTTYEQYF | TGTGCCAGCAGCCCCGGGAGCCACACTACTTACGAGCAGTACTTC
17 | TRBJ2-3 | - | TRBV14 | - | CASSHRELGIARDTQYF | TGTGCCAGCAGCCACCGGGAACTAGGGATTGCGCGAGATACGCAGTATTTT
15 | TRBJ2-1 | - | TRBV19 | - | CASSTEAAGYNEQFF | TGTGCCAGTAGTACCGAGGCAGCGGGCTACAATGAGCAGTTCTTC
15 | TRBJ1-3 | TRBD1 | TRBV6-5 | - | CASRLLGTGRNTIYF | TGTGCCAGCAGGTTACTCGGGACAGGGCGTAACACCATATATTTT
13 | TRBJ2-3 | - | TRBV6-1 | - | CAATFRGTDTQYF | TGTGCCGCTACGTTCAGGGGCACAGATACGCAGTATTTT
14 | TRBJ1-1 | TRBD1 | TRBV5-1 | few | CASSFPGGNTEAFF | TGCGCCAGCAGCTTCCCAGGGGGGAACACTGAAGCTTTCTTT
14 | TRBJ2-4 | TRBD1 | TRBV7-2 | - | CASSRDRGQNIQYF | TGTGCCAGCAGCCGCGACAGGGGTCAAAACATTCAGTACTTC
11 | TRBJ2-1 | TRBD1 | TRBV11-3 | - | CASSISGGQFF | TGTGCCAGCAGCATATCAGGGGGGCAGTTCTTC
12 | TRBJ1-1 | - | TRBV13 | - | CASSLLQDEAFF | TGTGCCAGCAGCTTACTACAGGATGAAGCTTTCTTT
15 | TRBJ1-5 | - | TRBV11-2 | - | CASSLTIGETQPQHF | TGTGCCAGCAGCTTAACGATCGGGGAGACTCAGCCCCAGCATTTT
16 | TRBJ2-1 | TRBD2 | TRBV18 | - | CASSPWTSGKNNEQFF | TGTGCCAGCTCACCCTGGACTAGCGGGAAGAACAATGAGCAGTTCTTC
14 | TRBJ1-5 | - | TRBV2 | - | CASLPTETNQPQHF | TGTGCCAGCCTCCCGACAGAGACAAATCAGCCCCAGCATTTT
14 | TRBJ1-3 | - | TRBV27 | - | CASSRGGDGNTIYF | TGTGCCAGCAGTCGAGGGGGGGATGGAAACACCATATATTTT
14 | TRBJ1-1 | - | TRBV5-1 | - | CASSLVPRVTEAFF | TGCGCCAGCAGCTTGGTGCCCAGGGTCACTGAAGCTTTCTTT
15 | TRBJ1-4 | TRBD1 | TRBV19 | once | CASSPDRVSNEKLFF | TGTGCCAGTAGTCCAGACAGGGTGTCAAATGAAAAACTGTTTTTT
12 | TRBJ2-1 | - | TRBV13 | - | CASSRPGHRQFF | TGTGCCAGCAGTCGCCCGGGACACCGGCAGTTCTTC
14 | TRBJ2-7 | TRBD1 | TRBV19 | - | CASSTGTGKAEQYF | TGTGCCAGTAGTACCGGGACAGGGAAGGCCGAGCAGTACTTC
16 | TRBJ1-3 | TRBD1 | TRBV5-1 | - | CASSSDRAILGNTIYF | TGCGCCAGCAGCTCGGACAGGGCAATACTCGGAAACACCATATATTTT
14 | TRBJ1-1 | TRBD1 | TRBV2 | - | CASKKTGGFTEAFF | TGTGCCAGCAAGAAGACAGGGGGCTTCACTGAAGCTTTCTTT
15 | TRBJ1-3 | - | TRBV6-5 | - | CASRPLKGAGNTIYF | TGTGCCAGCAGACCGCTAAAAGGGGCTGGAAACACCATATATTTT
14 | TRBJ2-3 | - | TRBV6-1 | - | CASRTGHSTDTQYF | TGTGCCAGCAGGACGGGACATTCCACAGATACGCAGTATTTT
12 | TRBJ2-7 | - | TRBV2 | - | CASSEPSYEQYF | TGTGCCAGCAGTGAACCGTCCTACGAGCAGTACTTC
14 | TRBJ2-5 | - | TRBV23-1 | - | CASSHPRGAETQYF | TGCGCCAGCAGTCACCCTCGGGGAGCGGAGACCCAGTACTTC
18 | TRBJ2-2 | TRBD2 | TRBV2 | - | CASSPRNLAGGLTGELFF | TGTGCCAGCAGTCCCCGAAATCTAGCGGGAGGGCTCACCGGGGAGCTGTTTTTT
15 | TRBJ1-4 | - | TRBV5-6 | - | CASSPQGWGTEKLFF | TGTGCCAGCAGCCCTCAGGGGTGGGGTACTGAAAAACTGTTTTTT
16 | TRBJ1-5 | - | TRBV28 | few | CASSLRGRVYGQPQHF | TGTGCCAGCAGTCTGCGTGGCAGGGTCTACGGTCAGCCCCAGCATTTT